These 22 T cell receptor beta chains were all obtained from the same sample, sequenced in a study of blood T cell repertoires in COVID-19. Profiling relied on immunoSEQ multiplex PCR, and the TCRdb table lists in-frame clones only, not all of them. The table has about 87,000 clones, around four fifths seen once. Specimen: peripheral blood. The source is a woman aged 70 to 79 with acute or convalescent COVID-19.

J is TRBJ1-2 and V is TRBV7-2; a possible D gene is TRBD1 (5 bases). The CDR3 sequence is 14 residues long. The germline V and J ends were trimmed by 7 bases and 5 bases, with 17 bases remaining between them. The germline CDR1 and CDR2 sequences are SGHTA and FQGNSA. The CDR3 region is CASTVNGGRYGYTF. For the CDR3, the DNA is TGTGCCAGCACGGTGAACGGGGGACGGTATGGCTACACCTTC.

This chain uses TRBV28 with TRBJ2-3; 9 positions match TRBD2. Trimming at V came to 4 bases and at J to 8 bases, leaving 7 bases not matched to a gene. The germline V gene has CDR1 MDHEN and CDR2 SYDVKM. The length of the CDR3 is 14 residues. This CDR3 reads CASSWGLASGTQYF. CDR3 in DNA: TGTGCCAGCAGTTGGGGACTAGCAAGTGGTACGCAGTATTTT.

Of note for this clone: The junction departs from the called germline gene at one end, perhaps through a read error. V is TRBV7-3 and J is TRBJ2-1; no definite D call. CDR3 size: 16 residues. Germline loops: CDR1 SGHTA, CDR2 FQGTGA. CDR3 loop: CASSLTHPSSYNEQFF. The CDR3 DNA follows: TGTGCCAGCAGCCTAACCCACCCGAGCTCCTACAATGAGCAGTTCTTC. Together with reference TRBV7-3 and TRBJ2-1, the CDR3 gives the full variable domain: GAGVSQTPSNKVTEKGKYVELRCDPISGHTALYWYRQSLGQGPEFLIYFQGTGAADDSGLPNDRFFAVRPEGSVSTLKIQRTERGDSAVYLCASSLTHPSSYNEQFFGPGTRLTVL.

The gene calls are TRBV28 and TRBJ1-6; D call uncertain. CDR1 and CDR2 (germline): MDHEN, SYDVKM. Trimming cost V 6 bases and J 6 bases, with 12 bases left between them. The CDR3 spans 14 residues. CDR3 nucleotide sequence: TGTGCCAGCAGGAGGGTTACGGTTAATTCACCCCTCCACTTT. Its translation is CASRRVTVNSPLHF. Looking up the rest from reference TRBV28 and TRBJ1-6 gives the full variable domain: DVKVTQSSRYLVKRTGEKVFLECVQDMDHENMFWYRQDPGLGLRLIYFSYDVKMKEKGDIPEGYSVSREKKERFSLILESASTNQTSMYLCASRRVTVNSPLHFGNGTRLTVT.

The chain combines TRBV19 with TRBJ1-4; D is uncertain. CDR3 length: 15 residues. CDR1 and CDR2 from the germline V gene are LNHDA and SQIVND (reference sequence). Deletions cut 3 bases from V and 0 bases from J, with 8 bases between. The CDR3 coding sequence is TGTGCCAGTAGTATCACAGCTTCAACTAATGAAAAACTGTTTTTT. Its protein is CASSITASTNEKLFF.

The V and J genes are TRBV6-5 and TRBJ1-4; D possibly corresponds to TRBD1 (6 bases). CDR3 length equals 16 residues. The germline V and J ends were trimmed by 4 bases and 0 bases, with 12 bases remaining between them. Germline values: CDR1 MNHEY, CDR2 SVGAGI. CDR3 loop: CASSWDIRSTNEKLFF. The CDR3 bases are TGTGCCAGCAGTTGGGACATACGCTCAACTAATGAAAAACTGTTTTTT.

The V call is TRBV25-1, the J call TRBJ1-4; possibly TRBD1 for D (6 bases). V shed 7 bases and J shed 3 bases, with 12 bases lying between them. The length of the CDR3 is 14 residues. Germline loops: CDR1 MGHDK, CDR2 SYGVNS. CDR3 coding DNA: TGTGCCAGCACCTCAGGGACACCTAATGAAAAACTGTTTTTT. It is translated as CASTSGTPNEKLFF.

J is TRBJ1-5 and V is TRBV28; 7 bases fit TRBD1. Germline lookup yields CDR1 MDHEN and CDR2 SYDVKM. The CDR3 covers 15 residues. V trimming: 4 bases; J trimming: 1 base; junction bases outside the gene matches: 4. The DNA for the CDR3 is TGTGCCAGCAGTTCTTACAGGGGCAGCAATCAGCCCCAGCATTTT. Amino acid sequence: CASSSYRGSNQPQHF.

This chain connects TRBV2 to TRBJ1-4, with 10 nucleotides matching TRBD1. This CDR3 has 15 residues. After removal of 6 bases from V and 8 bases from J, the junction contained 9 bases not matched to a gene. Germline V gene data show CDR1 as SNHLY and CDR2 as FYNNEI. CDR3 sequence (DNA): TGTGCCAGCAGAGCGTGGACAGGGGGTCAGGAAAAACTGTTTTTT. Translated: CASRAWTGGQEKLFF.

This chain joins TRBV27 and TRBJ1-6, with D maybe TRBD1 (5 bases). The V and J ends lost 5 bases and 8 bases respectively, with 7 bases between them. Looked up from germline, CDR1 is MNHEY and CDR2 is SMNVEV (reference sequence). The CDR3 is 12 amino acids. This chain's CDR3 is CASSGAYSPLHF. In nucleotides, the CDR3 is TGTGCCAGCAGTGGGGCCTATTCACCCCTCCACTTT.

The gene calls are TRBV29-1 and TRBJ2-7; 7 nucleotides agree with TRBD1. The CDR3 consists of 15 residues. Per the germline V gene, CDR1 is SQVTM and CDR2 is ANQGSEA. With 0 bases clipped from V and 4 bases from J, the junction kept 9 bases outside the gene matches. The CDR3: CSVEDPIGGAYEQYF. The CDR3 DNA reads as TGCAGCGTTGAAGATCCTATAGGGGGCGCGTACGAGCAGTACTTC.

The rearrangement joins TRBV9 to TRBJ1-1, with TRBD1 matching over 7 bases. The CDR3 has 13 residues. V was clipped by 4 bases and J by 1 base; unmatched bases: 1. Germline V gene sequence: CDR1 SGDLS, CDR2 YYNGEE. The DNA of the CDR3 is TGTGCCAGCAGCCGACAGGGGAACACTGAAGCTTTCTTT. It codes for CASSRQGNTEAFF.

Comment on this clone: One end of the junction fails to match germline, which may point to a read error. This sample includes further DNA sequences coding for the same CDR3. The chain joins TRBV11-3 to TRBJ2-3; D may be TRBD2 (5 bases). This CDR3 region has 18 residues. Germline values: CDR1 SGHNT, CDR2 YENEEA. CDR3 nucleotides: TGTGCCAGCAGCTCTGCGTGGAGGTGGGATCGCAGCACAGATACGCAATATTTT. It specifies CASSSAWRWDRSTDTQYF.

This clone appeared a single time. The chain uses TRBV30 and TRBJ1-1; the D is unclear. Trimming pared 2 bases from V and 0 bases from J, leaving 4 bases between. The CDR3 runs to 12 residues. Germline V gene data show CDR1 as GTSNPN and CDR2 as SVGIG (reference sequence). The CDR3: CAWSRVNTEAFF. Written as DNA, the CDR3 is TGTGCCTGGAGTCGGGTGAACACTGAAGCTTTCTTT.

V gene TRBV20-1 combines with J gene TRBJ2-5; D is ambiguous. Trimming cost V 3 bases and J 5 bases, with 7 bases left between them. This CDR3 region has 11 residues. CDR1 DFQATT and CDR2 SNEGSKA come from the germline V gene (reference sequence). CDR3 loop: CSASLGETQYF. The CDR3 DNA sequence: TGCAGTGCTAGCCTCGGGGAGACCCAGTACTTC.

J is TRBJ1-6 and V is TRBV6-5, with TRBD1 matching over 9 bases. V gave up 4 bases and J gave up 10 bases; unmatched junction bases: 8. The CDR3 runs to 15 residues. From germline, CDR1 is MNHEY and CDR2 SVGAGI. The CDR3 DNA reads TGTGCCAGCAGTTTCCCCCGGACAGGGGAATCACCCCTCCACTTT. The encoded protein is CASSFPRTGESPLHF.

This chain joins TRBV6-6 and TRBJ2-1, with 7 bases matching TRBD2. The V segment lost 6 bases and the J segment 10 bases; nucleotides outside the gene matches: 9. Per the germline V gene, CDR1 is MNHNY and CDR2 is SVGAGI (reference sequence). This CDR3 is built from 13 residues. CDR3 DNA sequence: TGTGCCAGCAGCCGTTCGGGGGGTGGAGAGCAGTTCTTC. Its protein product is CASSRSGGGEQFF.

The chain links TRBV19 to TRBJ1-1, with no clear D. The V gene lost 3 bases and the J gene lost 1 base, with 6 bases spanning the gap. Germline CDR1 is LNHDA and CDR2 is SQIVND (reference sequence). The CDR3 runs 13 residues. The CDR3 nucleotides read TGTGCCAGTAGTATGTCAGGGAACACTGAAGCTTTCTTT. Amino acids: CASSMSGNTEAFF.

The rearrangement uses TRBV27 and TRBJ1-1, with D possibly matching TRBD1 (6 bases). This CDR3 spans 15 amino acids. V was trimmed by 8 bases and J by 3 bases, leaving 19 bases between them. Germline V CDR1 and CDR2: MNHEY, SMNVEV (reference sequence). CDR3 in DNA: TGTGCCAGCCACCGAAAGGGGGATGATTACACTGAAGCTTTCTTT. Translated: CASHRKGDDYTEAFF.

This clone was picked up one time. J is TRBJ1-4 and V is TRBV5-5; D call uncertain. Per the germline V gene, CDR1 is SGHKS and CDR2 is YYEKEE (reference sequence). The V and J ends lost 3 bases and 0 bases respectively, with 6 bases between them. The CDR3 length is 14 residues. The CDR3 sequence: CASSSGTTNEKLFF. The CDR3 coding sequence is TGTGCCAGCAGCTCCGGGACAACTAATGAAAAACTGTTTTTT.

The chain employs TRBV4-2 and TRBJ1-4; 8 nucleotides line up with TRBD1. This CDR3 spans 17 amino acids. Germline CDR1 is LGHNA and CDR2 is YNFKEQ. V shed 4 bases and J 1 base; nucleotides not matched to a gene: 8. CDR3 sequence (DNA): TGTGCCAGCAGCCGGAGCCAGGGGGCTGGAACTAATGAAAAACTGTTTTTT. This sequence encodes CASSRSQGAGTNEKLFF.

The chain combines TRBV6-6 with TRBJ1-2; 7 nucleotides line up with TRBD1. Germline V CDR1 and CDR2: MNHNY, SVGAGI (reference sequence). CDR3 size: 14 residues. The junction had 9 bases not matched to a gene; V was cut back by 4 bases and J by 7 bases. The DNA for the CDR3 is TGTGCCAGCAGTTCGTACAGGGGACGGGTTGGCTACACCTTC. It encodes CASSSYRGRVGYTF.